This passage covers 2 T cell receptor beta chains from one sample sequenced in a study of blood T cells in healthy people across ages. A second PCR, run for about 7 to 12 cycles, used a sample-barcoded 5' primer plus a J-beta primer mix. TCRdb reanalysed the 5' RACE reads using MiXCR and keeps one entry per CDR3 protein. The data show roughly 680,000 distinct CDR3 sequences, around 49% seen once. Sequences were obtained from blood. Receptor source: a woman aged 55-70 years in good health.

This sequence joins TRBV12-3 or TRBV12-4 and TRBJ1-2; D not certain. This CDR3 is built from 13 residues. Trimming cost V 7 bases and J 6 bases, with 15 bases left between them. The CDR3 nucleotides read TGTGCCAGCACCATAAGCGGTTTCGATGGCTACACCTTC. Translating it yields CASTISGFDGYTF.

This clonotype was recorded a few times. A read error is possible here, since a much larger clone lies one base away. This chain joins TRBV29-1 and TRBJ2-7; perhaps D is TRBD1 or TRBD2 (5 bases each). CDR3 length: 14 amino acids. Germline V gene lookup returns CDR1 SQVTM and CDR2 ANQGSEA. With 5 bases removed from V and 2 bases from J, the gap between germline ends came to 16 bases. The CDR3 sequence is CSVRAGTQTYEQYF. CDR3 in DNA: TGCAGCGTTCGTGCCGGGACGCAGACCTACGAGCAGTACTTC.